This TCR beta chain was documented in a study of control samples from healthy donors and cancer patients. Profiled with immunoSEQ multiplex PCR; TCRdb holds only in-frame clones, not every one. The repertoire consists of approximately 110,000 clones, with over 75% occurring once and the leading ten covering about 4.7%. The material sequenced was blood. The sequence came from a human donor in good health. The donor label of this sample is uncertain.

The DNA for the CDR3 is TGTGCCAGCAGCTCACCCTGGCGGGGACGGTCAGATACGCAGTATTTT. Translating gives CASSSPWRGRSDTQYF. The genes are TRBV5-6 and TRBJ2-3; D might be TRBD2 (6 bases). Between the trimmed V and J ends, which lost 3 bases and 4 bases, there was a span of 18 bases. Germline CDR1 is SGHDT and CDR2 is YYEEEE. This CDR3 has 16 amino acids.